The next 27 T cell receptor beta chains were all read from a single sample in a study of low-dose radiotherapy and immunotherapy resistance in tumors. The time point was: after trial treatment. Stated treatment: LDRT plus nivolumab, ipilimumab, low-dose cyclophosphamide and aspirin (RACIN trial). Covering alpha and beta chains, TRAV- and TRBV-specific primers were used for the first-strand cDNA. Amplification, which lasted approximately 20 PCR cycles, used a constant-region primer and V-primer adapter to amplify TCRs. Using its own MiXCR run on the reads, TCRdb lists one record per CDR3 protein. The table includes approximately 80,000 distinct CDR3 sequences, 15% to 20% detected once. This sample comprised PBMCs, obtained after low-dose radiotherapy plus immunotherapy. The receptors stem from a male donor with prostate cancer.

There are many counts of this clonotype. V usage is TRBV7-2 and J usage is TRBJ1-4; D might be TRBD1 (6 bases). Trimming shortened V by 5 bases and J by 0 bases, and 10 bases separated the two germline ends. The CDR3 totals 15 residues. Germline lookup yields CDR1 SGHTA and CDR2 FQGNSA. For the CDR3, the DNA is TGTGCCAGCAGCGGACAGCATGCAACTAATGAAAAACTGTTTTTT. Translating gives CASSGQHATNEKLFF.

This clonotype was detected ten times or more. The chain couples TRBV6-6 to TRBJ2-2, with TRBD1 matching 7 bases. The CDR3 is 15 residues long. Germline V lookup: CDR1 MNHNY, CDR2 SVGAGI (reference sequence). The V segment lost 6 bases and the J segment 3 bases; nucleotides outside the gene matches: 7. In DNA form, the CDR3 reads TGTGCCAGCAGCCCTGACAGGGTACACACCGGGGAGCTGTTTTTT. This sequence encodes CASSPDRVHTGELFF.

This clonotype was detected many times. The gene calls are TRBV7-2 and TRBJ2-1; 7 bases line up with TRBD2. Germline CDR1 is SGHTA and CDR2 is FQGNSA. The CDR3 spans 15 residues. Trimming at V came to 4 bases and at J to 8 bases, leaving 11 bases not matched to a gene. The CDR3 nucleotides are TGTGCCAGCAGCTGGGGGGGAGGGTACAGTGATGAGCAGTTCTTC. The encoded protein is CASSWGGGYSDEQFF. Complete variable domain (other parts from reference TRBV7-2 and TRBJ2-1): GAGVSQSPSNKVTEKGKDVELRCDPISGHTALYWYRQSLGQGLEFLIYFQGNSAPDKSGLPSDRFSAERTGGSVSTLTIQRTQQEDSAVYLCASSWGGGYSDEQFFGPGTRLTVL.

This clonotype was seen more than once but under ten times. The J gene is TRBJ1-5, the V gene TRBV6-1; 7 nucleotides match TRBD1. Trimming cost V 5 bases and J 0 bases; bases outside gene matches: 13. This CDR3 spans 18 amino acids. The germline gives CDR1 MNHNS, CDR2 SASEGT. The CDR3 DNA is TGTGCCAGCAGTCAGACAGGGACCCCCTTCATTAGCAATCAGCCCCAGCATTTT. It yields the protein CASSQTGTPFISNQPQHF.

This clonotype was picked up a small number of times. The chain links TRBV27 to TRBJ2-5, with 7 nucleotides matching TRBD1. Trimming at V came to 6 bases and at J to 4 bases, leaving 2 bases not matched to a gene. From germline, CDR1 is MNHEY and CDR2 SMNVEV (reference sequence). This CDR3 has 12 amino acids. CDR3 loop: CASRTGLETQYF. For the CDR3, the DNA is TGTGCCAGCAGGACAGGGTTAGAGACCCAGTACTTC.

Remarks on this clonotype: This likely traces to a read error, being one base from a far larger clone. This chain joins TRBV4-1 and TRBJ2-1; 13 bases are a match to TRBD2. The CDR3 has 16 residues. The germline V gene encodes CDR1 MGHRA and CDR2 YSYEKL. The ends lost 4 bases at V and 10 bases at J; junction bases unmatched: 10. The CDR3 loop is CASSPVGTSGNYEQFF. The CDR3 coding sequence is TGCGCCAGCAGCCCTGTCGGGACTAGCGGGAACTACGAGCAGTTCTTC.

This sequence joins TRBV12-3 or TRBV12-4 and TRBJ2-1; D is perhaps TRBD1 (5 bases). Trimming shortened V by 6 bases and J by 7 bases, and 16 bases separated the two germline ends. This CDR3 contains 14 residues. CDR3 coding DNA: TGTGCCAGCAGCCAATGGGCAGGGCGGAATGAGCAGTTCTTC. This translates into CASSQWAGRNEQFF.

CDR3 region: CASILPRTQYF. CDR3 DNA sequence: TGTGCCAGCATCCTTCCCCGGACCCAGTACTTC. The V and J genes are TRBV7-4 and TRBJ2-5; D call uncertain. This CDR3 is built from 11 residues. V was clipped by 7 bases and J by 7 bases, with 10 bases between them. The germline V gene encodes CDR1 SGHVT and CDR2 SQSDAQ.

In its sample, this clonotype was seen many times. V usage is TRBV28 and J usage is TRBJ1-2, with D possibly matching TRBD1 (5 bases). With 5 bases removed from V and 8 bases from J, the gap between germline ends came to 18 bases. Germline CDR1 MDHEN, CDR2 SYDVKM. This CDR3 is built from 14 residues. For the CDR3, the DNA is TGTGCCAGCAGTGGGAATGGGGGAATGAGAGGCTACACCTTC. This sequence encodes CASSGNGGMRGYTF.

In regard to this clonotype: A far larger clone is just one base off, so this is likely a read error. This chain links TRBV5-1 with TRBJ1-1, with 7 bases aligning to TRBD1. Germline V gene sequence: CDR1 SGHRS, CDR2 YFSETQ. The CDR3 has 14 residues. The CDR3 spells CASSSMGQKTEAFF. The CDR3 coding sequence is TGTGCCAGCAGCTCGATGGGACAGAAAACTGAAGCTTTCTTT.

This clonotype has only a few counts. The rearrangement joins TRBV5-1 to TRBJ2-1; D gene unclear. The germline CDR1 and CDR2 sequences are SGHRS and YFSETQ. Deletions cut 2 bases from V and 6 bases from J, with 9 bases between. The CDR3 is 13 amino acids. The CDR3 here is CASSFGPSNEQFF. CDR3 in DNA: TGCGCCAGCAGCTTCGGGCCTAGCAATGAGCAGTTCTTC.

This clonotype was found many times. The chain is built from TRBV6-6 and TRBJ2-4; TRBD2 matches 7 bases. Per germline, CDR1 MNHNY and CDR2 SVGAGI (reference sequence). V lost 2 bases and J lost 8; bases outside the gene matches: 9. The CDR3 runs 15 residues. CDR3 sequence reads: CASSYSSARGDIQYF. The CDR3 DNA is TGTGCCAGCAGTTACAGTTCCGCTCGGGGGGACATTCAGTACTTC.

The chain links TRBV12-3 or TRBV12-4 to TRBJ1-2, with a weak D call TRBD1 (5 bases). Trimming shortened V by 1 base and J by 4 bases, and 13 bases separated the two germline ends. The CDR3 sequence is 15 residues long. DNA for the CDR3: TGTGCCAGCAGTTTAGACCAAACGGGACCCTATGGCTACACCTTC. Its translation: CASSLDQTGPYGYTF.

This clonotype showed up many times. The V call is TRBV5-1, the J call TRBJ2-2; 8 bases fit TRBD2. The CDR3 loop spans 16 amino acids. From germline, CDR1 is SGHRS and CDR2 YFSETQ. Trimming at V came to 4 bases and at J to 5 bases, leaving 10 bases not matched to a gene. This CDR3 reads CASSGTSGGGTGELFF. CDR3 DNA sequence: TGCGCCAGCAGCGGTACTAGCGGAGGGGGGACCGGGGAGCTGTTTTTT.

Concerning this clonotype: A far larger clone lies a single base away; this is likely a read error. The chain combines TRBV13 with TRBJ2-2; D may be TRBD2 (5 bases). CDR1 and CDR2 (germline): PRHDT, FYEKMQ (reference sequence). The CDR3 is made up of 14 amino acids. The ends were cut back, 10 bases at V and 6 bases at J, with 18 bases in the middle. As DNA, the CDR3 is TGTGCCACCAGAAGAGCCTCTAGCTCCGGGGAGCTGTTTTTT. As protein: CATRRASSSGELFF. The complete variable domain, with remaining parts taken from reference TRBV13 and TRBJ2-2, reads AAGVIQSPRHLIKEKRETATLKCYPIPRHDTVYWYQQGPGQDPQFLISFYEKMQSDKGSIPDRFSAQQFSDYHSELNMSSLELGDSALYFCATRRASSSGELFFGEGSRLTVL.

This clonotype was picked up many times. The gene calls are TRBV4-1 and TRBJ2-7; 10 bases match TRBD2. This CDR3 region has 16 residues. V lost 2 bases and J lost 3; bases outside the gene matches: 7. CDR1 is MGHRA, CDR2 YSYEKL, per germline. The CDR3, as DNA: TGCGCCAGCAGCCAACCAAGCGGGAGGGTTAGCTACGAGCAGTACTTC. Residues: CASSQPSGRVSYEQYF.

The table lists this clonotype with many counts. At one end, the junction sequence differs from germline, possibly due to a read error. The rearrangement joins TRBV7-9 to TRBJ2-7; 8 positions agree with TRBD1. This CDR3 contains 14 residues. CDR1 is SEHNR and CDR2 is FQNEAQ in the germline V gene (reference sequence). CDR3 nucleotides: TGTGCCAGCAGCTCCACGCGGCAGGGGGCCCCTCCGGGCTTC. Translated, it gives CASSSTRQGAPPGF.

The sample holds many counts of this clonotype. This chain joins TRBV20-1 and TRBJ1-2; D is unresolved. Per germline, CDR1 DFQATT and CDR2 SNEGSKA (reference sequence). The CDR3 spans 11 residues. V lost 3 bases to trimming and J lost 2 bases, with 4 bases between them. DNA for the CDR3: TGCAGTGCTAGGGAGAACTATGGCTACACCTTC. It translates to CSARENYGYTF.

In its sample, this clonotype was seen many times. The genes are TRBV28 and TRBJ2-1; D remains unclear. V gave up 4 bases and J gave up 0 bases, with 7 bases separating them. The CDR3 contains 14 residues. The germline gives CDR1 MDHEN, CDR2 SYDVKM. This CDR3 is CASSSSSSYNEQFF. The CDR3 nucleotides are TGTGCCAGCAGTTCATCTAGCTCCTACAATGAGCAGTTCTTC.

The table lists this clonotype with many counts. The V gene is TRBV6-5, the J gene TRBJ2-7, with 7 bases aligning to TRBD1. This CDR3 region has 15 residues. CDR1 is MNHEY and CDR2 is SVGAGI in the germline V gene. V was clipped by 6 bases and J by 3 bases; unmatched bases: 11. CDR3 in DNA: TGTGCCAGCAGGAGAACCGGGACAGCTTTCTACGAGCAGTACTTC. Its protein is CASRRTGTAFYEQYF.

The chain employs TRBV27 and TRBJ2-1, with 7 bases identical to TRBD1. CDR1 MNHEY and CDR2 SMNVEV come from the germline V gene (reference sequence). The ends lost 3 bases at V and 0 bases at J; junction bases unmatched: 5. The CDR3 spans 16 residues. CDR3 loop: CASSFMWDSSYNEQFF. The CDR3 coding sequence is TGTGCCAGCAGTTTTATGTGGGACAGCTCCTACAATGAGCAGTTCTTC.

The chain recombines TRBV30 with TRBJ2-3; D gene ambiguous. In germline, CDR1 is GTSNPN, CDR2 SVGIG (reference sequence). This CDR3 is built from 16 residues. V was shortened by 0 bases and J by 9 bases, with 22 bases between the two germline ends. The CDR3 loop is CAWSVGSLPAGRTQYF. CDR3 DNA sequence: TGTGCCTGGAGTGTAGGGTCCCTCCCGGCCGGGCGGACGCAGTATTTT.

In its sample, this clonotype was seen many times. V usage is TRBV24-1 and J usage is TRBJ1-5; D not certain. Trimming took off 5 bases at V and 4 bases at J, with 8 bases between the two ends. The CDR3 consists of 13 residues. The germline CDR1 and CDR2 sequences are KGHDR and SFDVKD. The CDR3 region is CATSVSTNQPQHF. The CDR3 DNA follows: TGTGCCACCAGTGTATCGACGAATCAGCCCCAGCATTTT.

This sequence joins TRBV5-6 and TRBJ1-4; D is ambiguous. This CDR3 is 15 amino acids long. Trimming removed 4 bases from V and 4 bases from J, with 14 bases in between. Per the germline V gene, CDR1 is SGHDT and CDR2 is YYEEEE. The CDR3 sequence is CASSRSSRINEKLFF. The DNA of the CDR3 is TGTGCCAGCAGCCGCTCCAGTCGTATTAATGAAAAACTGTTTTTT.

This clonotype was found many times. This sequence joins TRBV28 and TRBJ1-2; D is uncertain. The germline V gene encodes CDR1 MDHEN and CDR2 SYDVKM. The CDR3 is 12 residues long. Trimming stripped 8 bases from V and 2 bases from J, with 9 bases between. CDR3 amino acids: CASGRPNYGYTF. In DNA, the CDR3 is TGTGCCAGCGGCAGACCCAACTATGGCTACACCTTC.

This clonotype was seen at least ten times. The genes are TRBV20-1 and TRBJ2-3; 10 nucleotides agree with TRBD2. Germline CDR1 is DFQATT and CDR2 is SNEGSKA (reference sequence). J gave up 5 bases and V 7 bases, and 6 bases lay outside the gene matches. CDR3 length: 13 amino acids. As DNA, the CDR3 is TGCAGTGTTCTAGCGGGAGCGGTAGATACGCAGTATTTT. It specifies CSVLAGAVDTQYF.

This clonotype was counted only a few times. V gene TRBV5-4 combines with J gene TRBJ2-2, with D possibly TRBD2 on 6 matching bases. The CDR3 loop spans 15 amino acids. The germline V and J ends were trimmed by 5 bases and 4 bases, with 15 bases remaining between them. CDR1 SGHNT and CDR2 YYREEE come from the germline V gene (reference sequence). The CDR3 sequence is CASSSGTASTGELFF. The CDR3 DNA follows: TGTGCCAGCAGTTCCGGGACTGCAAGCACCGGGGAGCTGTTTTTT. The whole variable domain, filled in from reference TRBV5-4 and TRBJ2-2, reads ETGVTQSPTHLIKTRGQQVTLRCSSQSGHNTVSWYQQALGQGPQFIFQYYREEENGRGNFPPRFSGLQFPNYSSELNVNALELDDSALYLCASSSGTASTGELFFGEGSRLTVL.